Ten or more counts support the clone carrying this TCR beta chain. Its target is unknown. The data belong to a study of molecular identifiers for immune sequencing clone quantification. Whole-study findings and limits: Clone sizes that are highly expanded could be underestimated when identical TCR molecules share a barcode. Clones of above 20 RNA copies carried over 97% of effector molecules; in naive cells they carried under 1%.

As CD8+CD4-CCR7+CD45RA+ cells, naive CD8 T cells were sorted. Listed TCR primers, together with previously described methods, were used for the bulk TCR libraries. MiXCR, run by TCRdb on the PCR reads, gives a single entry per CDR3 protein. The data show just under 650,000 distinct CDR3 sequences, about 20% seen once. V was pared by 4 bases and J by 7 bases, with 12 bases of the junction left unmatched. In germline, CDR1 is SGHAT, CDR2 FQNNGV. The CDR3 has 15 amino acids. The sequence was collected from a human donor in good health. Some libraries in this study had Jurkat cell RNA spiked in. The V call is TRBV11-2, the J call TRBJ1-2; TRBD1 matches at 7 bases. Input material: naive CD8+ T cells from blood, with Jurkat cell RNA spiked in. Subset given: FACS-sorted CD8+CD4-CCR7+CD45RA+ naive T cells. CDR3 DNA: TGTGCCAGCAGCTCAGGGGGACAGCCCACTGTTGGCTACACCTTC. Translating it yields CASSSGGQPTVGYTF.